This TCR beta chain was observed in a study of blood T cell repertoires in COVID-19. For the study at large: Sites in the United States, Italy and Spain provided acute and convalescent COVID-19 samples. Sources were T cells, B-cell-depleted T cells, or PBMCs; the material itself was cDNA or gDNA.

Deletions cut 4 bases from V and 4 bases from J, with 10 bases between. Germline-derived CDR1 and CDR2 are WNHNN and SYGVQD (reference sequence). The CDR3 is 13 residues long. Method: immunoSEQ multiplex PCR; TCRdb's copy keeps in-frame clones and lacks some. The sample holds around 140,000 clones, over 60% seen once. The sample was peripheral blood. This TCR derives from a middle-aged man with acute or convalescent COVID-19. This chain uses TRBV10-1 with TRBJ1-1, with a possible D match to TRBD1 (5 bases). This CDR3 is CASSAGRSTEAFF. The DNA for the CDR3 is TGCGCCAGCAGTGCAGGGAGGTCCACTGAAGCTTTCTTT.